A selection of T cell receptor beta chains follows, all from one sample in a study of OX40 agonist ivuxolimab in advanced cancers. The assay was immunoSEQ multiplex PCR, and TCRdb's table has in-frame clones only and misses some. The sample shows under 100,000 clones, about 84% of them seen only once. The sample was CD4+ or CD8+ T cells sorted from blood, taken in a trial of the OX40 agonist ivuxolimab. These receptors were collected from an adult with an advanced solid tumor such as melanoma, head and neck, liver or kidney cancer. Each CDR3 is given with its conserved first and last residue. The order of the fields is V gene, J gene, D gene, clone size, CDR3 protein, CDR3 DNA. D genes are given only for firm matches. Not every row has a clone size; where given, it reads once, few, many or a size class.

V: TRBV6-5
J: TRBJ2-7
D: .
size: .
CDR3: CASSKTGFQVYEQYF
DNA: TGTGCCAGCAGTAAAACAGGGTTCCAGGTCTACGAGCAGTACTTC

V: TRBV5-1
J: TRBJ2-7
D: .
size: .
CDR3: CASSLEAQGGSYEQYF
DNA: TGCGCCAGCAGCTTGGAGGCCCAGGGGGGTTCCTACGAGCAGTACTTC

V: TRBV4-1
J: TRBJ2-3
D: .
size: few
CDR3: CASSQGLASRPDTQYF
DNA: TGCGCCAGCAGCCAAGGATTAGCGTCGAGACCAGATACGCAGTATTTT

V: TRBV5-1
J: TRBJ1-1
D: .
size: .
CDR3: CASSLAEGRAEAFF
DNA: TGCGCCAGCAGCTTGGCAGAGGGGAGGGCTGAAGCTTTCTTT

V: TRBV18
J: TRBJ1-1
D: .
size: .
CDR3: CASSQGWGTEAFF
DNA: TGTGCCAGCTCACAGGGTTGGGGTACTGAAGCTTTCTTT

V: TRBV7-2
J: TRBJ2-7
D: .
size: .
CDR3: CASNIPGGVEQYF
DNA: TGTGCCAGCAACATACCCGGGGGTGTCGAGCAGTACTTC

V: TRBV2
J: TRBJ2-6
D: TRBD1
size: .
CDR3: CASRGTGAGSGANVLTF
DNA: TGTGCCAGCAGAGGGACAGGGGCAGGGTCTGGGGCCAACGTCCTGACTTTC

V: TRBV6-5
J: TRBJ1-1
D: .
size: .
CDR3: CASSYSRQGNTEAFF
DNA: TGTGCCAGCAGTTACTCGAGGCAGGGGAACACTGAAGCTTTCTTT

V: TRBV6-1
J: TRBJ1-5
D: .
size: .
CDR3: CASHSGAGSNQPQHF
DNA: TGTGCCAGTCACTCAGGGGCCGGTAGCAATCAGCCCCAGCATTTT

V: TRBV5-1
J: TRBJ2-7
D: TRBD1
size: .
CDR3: CASSPGQGPHEQYF
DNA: TGCGCCAGCAGCCCGGGACAGGGCCCCCACGAGCAGTACTTC

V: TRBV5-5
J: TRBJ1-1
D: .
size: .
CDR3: CASSWEQGYTEAFF
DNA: TGTGCCAGCAGCTGGGAACAGGGTTACACTGAAGCTTTCTTT

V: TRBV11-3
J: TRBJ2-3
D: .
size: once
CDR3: CASSKGLSTDTQYF
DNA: TGTGCCAGCAGCAAGGGACTGTCCACAGATACGCAGTATTTT

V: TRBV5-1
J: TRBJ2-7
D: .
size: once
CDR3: CASRSGTAINYEQYF
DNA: TGCGCCAGCAGATCCGGGACCGCGATTAACTACGAGCAGTACTTC

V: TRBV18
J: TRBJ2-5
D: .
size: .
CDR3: CASSAEEVRYF
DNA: TGTGCCAGCTCGGCCGAGGAGGTGCGGTACTTC

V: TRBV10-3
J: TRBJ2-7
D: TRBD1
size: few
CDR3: CAISEQGQGYEQYF
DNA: TGTGCCATCAGTGAGCAGGGACAGGGCTACGAGCAGTACTTC

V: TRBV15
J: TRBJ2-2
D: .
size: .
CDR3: CATSLPVWQGGPGELFF
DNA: TGTGCCACCAGTCTGCCAGTTTGGCAGGGGGGACCCGGGGAGCTGTTTTTT

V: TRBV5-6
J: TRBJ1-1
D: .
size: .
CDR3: CASSLAVSNTEAFF
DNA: TGTGCCAGCAGCTTGGCGGTTTCGAACACTGAAGCTTTCTTT

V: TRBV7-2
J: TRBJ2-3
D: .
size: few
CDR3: CASSVLSLGRSGTDTQYF
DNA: TGTGCCAGCAGTGTGCTTTCCCTGGGGCGGTCCGGCACAGATACGCAGTATTTT

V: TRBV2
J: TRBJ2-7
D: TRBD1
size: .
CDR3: CASTGSSRAGGYEQYF
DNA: TGTGCCAGCACCGGGTCCAGCAGGGCAGGGGGCTACGAGCAGTACTTC

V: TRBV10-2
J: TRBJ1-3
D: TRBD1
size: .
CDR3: CASSEFQGGPGNTIYF
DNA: TGCGCCAGCAGTGAGTTCCAGGGGGGCCCTGGAAACACCATATATTTT

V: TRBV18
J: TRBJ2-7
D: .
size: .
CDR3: CASSPRERGYEQYF
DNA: TGTGCCAGCTCACCCCGCGAGAGGGGCTACGAGCAGTACTTC

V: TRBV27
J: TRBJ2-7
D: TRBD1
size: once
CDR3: CASTLIGGQGSYEQYF
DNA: TGTGCCAGCACCTTAATCGGGGGACAGGGGTCCTACGAGCAGTACTTC

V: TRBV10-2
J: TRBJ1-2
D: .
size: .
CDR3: CASSAADHGYTF
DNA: TGCGCCAGCAGTGCGGCGGACCATGGCTACACCTTC

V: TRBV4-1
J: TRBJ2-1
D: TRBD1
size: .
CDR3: CASSQETGGNEQFF
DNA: TGCGCCAGCAGCCAAGAAACAGGGGGGAATGAGCAGTTCTTC

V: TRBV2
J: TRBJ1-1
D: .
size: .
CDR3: CASSARENTEAFF
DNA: TGTGCCAGCAGTGCACGGGAGAACACTGAAGCTTTCTTT

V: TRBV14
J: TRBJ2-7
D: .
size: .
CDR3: CASRVTGPFNEQYF
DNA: TGTGCCAGCAGAGTGACGGGTCCTTTTAACGAGCAGTACTTC

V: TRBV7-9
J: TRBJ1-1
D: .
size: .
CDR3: CASSLWQGEAFF
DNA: TGTGCCAGCAGCTTATGGCAGGGTGAAGCTTTCTTT

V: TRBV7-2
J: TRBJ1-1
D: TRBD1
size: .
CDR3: CASSLAGAGGTEAFF
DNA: TGTGCCAGCAGCTTAGCGGGGGCAGGGGGCACTGAAGCTTTCTTT

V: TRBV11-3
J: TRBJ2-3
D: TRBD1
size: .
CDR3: CASSWDRLDTQYF
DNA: TGTGCCAGCAGCTGGGACAGGTTGGATACGCAGTATTTT

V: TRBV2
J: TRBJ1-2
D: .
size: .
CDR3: CASSIGGAASNYGYTF
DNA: TGTGCCAGCAGCATCGGAGGGGCGGCCTCTAACTATGGCTACACCTTC

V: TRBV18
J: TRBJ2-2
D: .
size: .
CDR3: CASSLTGNTGELFF
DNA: TGTGCCAGCTCGCTTACAGGGAACACCGGGGAGCTGTTTTTT

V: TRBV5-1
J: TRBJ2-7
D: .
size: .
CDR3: CASSPGGPSYEQYF
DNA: TGCGCCAGCAGTCCTGGAGGACCCTCCTACGAGCAGTACTTC

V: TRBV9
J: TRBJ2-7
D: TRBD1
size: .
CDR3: CASSVVTGGEQYF
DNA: TGTGCCAGCAGCGTGGTGACAGGGGGCGAGCAGTACTTC

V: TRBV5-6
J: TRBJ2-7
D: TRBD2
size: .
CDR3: CASSLTSGNNYEQYF
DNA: TGTGCCAGCAGCCTAACTAGCGGCAACAACTACGAGCAGTACTTC

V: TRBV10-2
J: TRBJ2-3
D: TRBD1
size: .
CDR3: CASSTGTGVTDTQYF
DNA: TGCGCCAGCAGCACCGGGACAGGGGTAACAGATACGCAGTATTTT